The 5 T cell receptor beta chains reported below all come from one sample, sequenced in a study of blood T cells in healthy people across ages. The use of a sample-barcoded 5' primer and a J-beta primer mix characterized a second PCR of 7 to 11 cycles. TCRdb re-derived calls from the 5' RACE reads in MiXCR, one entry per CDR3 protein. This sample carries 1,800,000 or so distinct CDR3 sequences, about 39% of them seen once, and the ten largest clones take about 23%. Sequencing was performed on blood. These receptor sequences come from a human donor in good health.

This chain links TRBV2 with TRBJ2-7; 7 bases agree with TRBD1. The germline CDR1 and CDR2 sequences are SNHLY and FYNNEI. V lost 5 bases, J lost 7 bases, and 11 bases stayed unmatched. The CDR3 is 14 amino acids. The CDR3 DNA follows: TGTGCCAGCAGTAACTCCGGGACAGCCACGGAGCAGTACTTC. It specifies CASSNSGTATEQYF.

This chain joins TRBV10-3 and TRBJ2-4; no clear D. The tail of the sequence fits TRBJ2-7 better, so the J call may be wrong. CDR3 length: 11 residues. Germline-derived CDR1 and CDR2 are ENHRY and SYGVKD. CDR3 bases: TGTGCCGCCCGGTCCACCTACGAGCAGTACTTC. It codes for CAARSTYEQYF.

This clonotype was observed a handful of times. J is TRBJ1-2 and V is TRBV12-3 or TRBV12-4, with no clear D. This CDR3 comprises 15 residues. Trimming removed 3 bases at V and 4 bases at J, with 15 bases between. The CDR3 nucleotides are TGTGCCAGCAGTTTTCGGGCAGGCTTTGGCTATGGCTACACCTTC. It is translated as CASSFRAGFGYGYTF.

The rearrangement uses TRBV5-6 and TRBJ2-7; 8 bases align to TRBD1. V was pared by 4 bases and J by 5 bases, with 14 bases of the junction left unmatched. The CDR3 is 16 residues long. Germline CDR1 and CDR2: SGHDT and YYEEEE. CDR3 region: CASSVDFGQGIDEQYF. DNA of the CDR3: TGTGCCAGCAGCGTGGACTTCGGACAGGGTATCGACGAGCAGTACTTC.

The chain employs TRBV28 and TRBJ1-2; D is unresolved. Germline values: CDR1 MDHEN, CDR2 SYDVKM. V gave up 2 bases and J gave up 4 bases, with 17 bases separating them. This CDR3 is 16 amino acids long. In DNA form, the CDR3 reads TGTGCCAGCAGTTTAAGCCCCCCCCCGGGTCCCTATGGCTACACCTTC. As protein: CASSLSPPPGPYGYTF.